These T cell receptor beta chains were read from a single sample in a study of PD-1 blockade in classical Hodgkin lymphoma. Method: immunoSEQ multiplex PCR; TCRdb's copy keeps in-frame clones and lacks some. This sample has about 17,000 clones, with about four fifths found just once. This specimen was peripheral blood mononuclear cells (PBMCs), taken at baseline. The receptors shown here come from a human donor with classical Hodgkin lymphoma. The CDR3 runs from the conserved cysteine through the conserved F or W. Each record gives: V gene, J gene, D gene, clone size, CDR3 DNA, CDR3 protein. The D gene is left open where the match is weak. Clone size appears in some rows only: once, few, many, or a class for an expanded clone.

TRBV6-5	TRBJ2-7	TRBD1	.	TGTGCCAGCAGGCGATCCGGGACAGCGTACGAGCAGTACTTC	CASRRSGTAYEQYF
TRBV7-1	TRBJ1-1	.	.	TGTGCCAGCAGCTCACAGGGTTATAACACTGAAGCTTTCTTT	CASSSQGYNTEAFF
TRBV5-1	TRBJ2-1	.	.	TGCGCCAGCAGCAGGGGTGTGGATGAGCAGTTCTTC	CASSRGVDEQFF
TRBV6-1	TRBJ2-1	TRBD2	.	TGTGCCAGCAGTGAATGGACTAGCGGTTCCCACAATGAGCAGTTCTTC	CASSEWTSGSHNEQFF
TRBV30	TRBJ2-7	TRBD1	few	TGTGCCTGGAGTTTCGGGACAGTGCCCTACGAGCAGTACTTC	CAWSFGTVPYEQYF
TRBV7-2	TRBJ1-2	TRBD1	medium-sized	TGTGCCAGCACCATCAGGGGGATCTATGGCTACACCTTC	CASTIRGIYGYTF
TRBV28	TRBJ1-2	.	.	TGTGCCAGCAGCCCCACCAGGGAGGGTTCATTGGGGGGCTACACCTTC	CASSPTREGSLGGYTF
TRBV5-6	TRBJ2-7	.	.	TGTGCCAGCAGCTTGGGGGCGGGGTTCTACGAGCAGTACTTC	CASSLGAGFYEQYF
TRBV2	TRBJ2-4	.	.	TGTGCCAGCAGTGCCCAAAACATTCAGTACTTC	CASSAQNIQYF
TRBV14	TRBJ2-7	TRBD2	.	TGTGCCAGCAGCCAAGAGCTAGCGGGGTCCTACGAGCAGTACTTC	CASSQELAGSYEQYF
TRBV6-1	TRBJ2-7	TRBD2	few	TGTGCCAGCAGTGAGTTTGTTAGCGGGAGCCTCTACGAGCAGTACTTC	CASSEFVSGSLYEQYF
TRBV7-9	TRBJ1-1	TRBD1	.	TGTGCCAGCAGACGGTATGACAGGGTAACTGAAGCTTTCTTT	CASRRYDRVTEAFF
TRBV21-1	TRBJ1-1	.	.	TGTGCCAGCAGCAAATTGGGACGGAGGTGGAACACTGAAGCTTTCTTT	CASSKLGRRWNTEAFF
TRBV27	TRBJ2-7	TRBD2	.	TGTGCCAGCAGTTTACTAGCGGGGGGCTCCTACGAGCAGTACTTC	CASSLLAGGSYEQYF
TRBV29-1	TRBJ1-4	.	.	TGCAGCGTGAAGATACAGGGATGGGATGAAAAACTGTTTTTT	CSVKIQGWDEKLFF
TRBV7-2	TRBJ2-7	.	.	TGTGCCAGCAGCTTAAAGGGGACCCACGAGCAGTACTTC	CASSLKGTHEQYF
TRBV29-1	TRBJ2-2	.	.	TGCAGCGTGACAAGGGACGGGGAGCTGTTTTTT	CSVTRDGELFF
TRBV11-3	TRBJ1-5	TRBD1	.	TGTGCCAGCAGCTCCTCAGGGGGCCTGAGCAATCAGCCCCAGCATTTT	CASSSSGGLSNQPQHF
TRBV25-1	TRBJ1-1	.	once	TGTGCCAGCAGTGAATCCCTAAGACAGAACACTGAAGCTTTCTTT	CASSESLRQNTEAFF
TRBV6-5	TRBJ1-1	.	.	TGTGCCAGCAGTTACAGGGGGGGGACTGAAGCTTTCTTT	CASSYRGGTEAFF
TRBV2	TRBJ2-1	TRBD2	once	TGTGCCAGCAGTGAACGGGGGGGAAGCTCCTACAATGAGCAGTTCTTC	CASSERGGSSYNEQFF
TRBV27	TRBJ2-7	TRBD1	.	TGTGCCAGCAGTTTATCCGACAGGGGGGAGTACGAGCAGTACTTC	CASSLSDRGEYEQYF
TRBV4-1	TRBJ1-4	TRBD1	.	TGCGCCAGCAGCCAGACGGGACAGGGAGGTGAAAAACTGTTTTTT	CASSQTGQGGEKLFF
TRBV4-2	TRBJ2-5	.	.	TGTGCCAGCAGCCAAGATGTGATGATCCAAGAGACCCAGTACTTC	CASSQDVMIQETQYF
TRBV2	TRBJ2-3	.	.	TGTGCCAGCAAGTCGAGTTTGGATACGCAGTATTTT	CASKSSLDTQYF
TRBV19	TRBJ2-7	.	.	TGTGCCAGTAGTCAATGGGGTGGCGGGACAAGGGCCTACGAGCAGTACTTC	CASSQWGGGTRAYEQYF
TRBV11-2	TRBJ1-1	.	.	TGTGCCAGCAGCTTATTCGACAGTAAGAACACTGAAGCTTTCTTT	CASSLFDSKNTEAFF
TRBV5-1	TRBJ2-6	TRBD1	.	TGCGCCAGCAGCTTGGGGACAGGGACCTCTGGGGCCAACGTCCTGACTTTC	CASSLGTGTSGANVLTF
TRBV7-9	TRBJ1-4	TRBD1	once	TGTGCCAGCAGCCCGTTACCGGGACAGGGTGAAAAACTGTTTTTT	CASSPLPGQGEKLFF
TRBV7-9	TRBJ1-6	TRBD1	few	TGTGCCAGCAGCTTAGGACAGGGGTTCTATAATTCACCCCTCCACTTT	CASSLGQGFYNSPLHF
TRBV6-5	TRBJ1-6	.	.	TGTGCCAGCAGTTACCAGGGCAGGGACAATTCACCCCTCCACTTT	CASSYQGRDNSPLHF
TRBV10-3	TRBJ2-3	.	.	TGTGCCGGGGGTAGCACAGATACGCAGTATTTT	CAGGSTDTQYF
TRBV11-2	TRBJ1-6	.	once	TGTGCCAGCAGCTCACAGGTCGGGGGTTCACCCCTCCACTTT	CASSSQVGGSPLHF
TRBV21-1	TRBJ2-1	.	.	TGTGCCAGCAGAGAGGTGCTAGCTACACCATCCGACAATGAGCAGTTCTTC	CASREVLATPSDNEQFF
TRBV5-1	TRBJ2-7	.	.	TGCGCCAGCAGCTTGGAGGGCCTTTACGAGCAGTACTTC	CASSLEGLYEQYF
TRBV7-3	TRBJ2-3	.	.	TGTGCCAGCAGCTCTTACACAGATACGCAGTATTTT	CASSSYTDTQYF
TRBV19	TRBJ1-1	.	.	TGTGCCAGTAGTATTTCAGGGACCCCCGCTGAAGCTTTCTTT	CASSISGTPAEAFF
TRBV29-1	TRBJ2-7	.	.	TGCCTCGGGGCAGGGGTCTACGAGCAGTACTTC	CLGAGVYEQYF
TRBV14	TRBJ1-5	.	.	TGTGCCAGCAGTTCAGGGAAGGAAAATCAGCCCCAGCATTTT	CASSSGKENQPQHF
TRBV5-1	TRBJ1-3	TRBD1	once	TGCGCCAGCAGCCGGGACAGCTCTGGAAACACCATATATTTT	CASSRDSSGNTIYF
TRBV6-5	TRBJ2-3	TRBD2	.	TGTGCCAGCAGTTACTCTAGCGGGGGCACAGATACGCAGTATTTT	CASSYSSGGTDTQYF